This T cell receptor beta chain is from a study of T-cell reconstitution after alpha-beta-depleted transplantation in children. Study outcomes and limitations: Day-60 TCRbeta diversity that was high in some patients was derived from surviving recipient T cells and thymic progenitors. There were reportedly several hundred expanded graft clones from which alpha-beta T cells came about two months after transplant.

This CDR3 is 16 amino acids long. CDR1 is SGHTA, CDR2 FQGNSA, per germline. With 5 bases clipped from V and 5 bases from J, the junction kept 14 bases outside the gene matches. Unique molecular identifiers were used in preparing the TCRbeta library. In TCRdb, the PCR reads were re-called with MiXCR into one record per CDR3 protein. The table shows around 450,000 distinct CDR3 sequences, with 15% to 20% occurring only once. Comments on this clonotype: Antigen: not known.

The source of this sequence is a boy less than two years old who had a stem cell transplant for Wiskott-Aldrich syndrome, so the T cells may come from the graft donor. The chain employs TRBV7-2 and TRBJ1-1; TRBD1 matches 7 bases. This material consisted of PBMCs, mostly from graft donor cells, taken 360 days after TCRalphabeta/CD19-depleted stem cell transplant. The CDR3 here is CASSRPRQGKRTEAFF. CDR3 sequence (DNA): TGTGCCAGCAGCCGGCCGCGACAGGGAAAGAGGACTGAAGCTTTCTTT.